This paragraph covers one T cell receptor (beta chain) sequence. Methods used by the authors: Reference gene primer amplification in the assay estimated nucleated cell counts. TCRdb's table, derived via immunoSEQ multiplex PCR, lists solely in-frame clones and lacks some. The V and J calls and the clone size are those of that table, but D and trimming were determined from the DNA. The sample holds about 220,000 clones, roughly 80% seen once. This entry comes from a study of blood T cell repertoires in COVID-19. Study-wide context: The samples span acute and convalescent COVID-19 from the United States, Italy and Spain. T cells, B-cell-depleted T cells, or PBMCs provided the cDNA or gDNA that served as material.

The CDR3 runs 15 residues. V lost 6 bases and J lost 6, with 21 bases in between. Per germline, CDR1 MDHEN and CDR2 SYDVKM. The sequence was collected from a human donor in a cohort sampled during active COVID-19. The specimen was peripheral blood. The chain joins TRBV28 to TRBJ2-7; no definite D call. The CDR3 loop is CASSLRLGAVSEQYF. The DNA of the CDR3 is TGTGCCAGCAGCTTGCGGCTCGGAGCAGTCTCCGAGCAGTACTTC.